The clone carrying this T cell receptor (beta chain) has a single count. The antigen remains undetermined. The length of the CDR3 is 13 residues. Trimming took 6 bases from V and 10 from J, leaving 16 bases between them. CDR1 and CDR2 (germline): MDHEN, SYDVKM. The entry originates in a study of radiotherapy plus CTLA-4 blockade in lung cancer. Background on the study: Objective response was observed in roughly 17% of patients, and disease control in approximately 30%.

The study, taken as a whole, reports: Early blood T cell clone dynamics reportedly forecast response best, with interferon-beta.

This table comes from immunoSEQ multiplex PCR, and its TCRdb copy is limited to in-frame clones, with some not included. The sample lists 34,000 or so clones; roughly 70% were seen once. The sequence derives from a human donor with non-small cell lung cancer that progressed on radiotherapy plus ipilimumab. This rearrangement joins TRBV28 to TRBJ2-1, with D unclear. Sequencing was performed on peripheral blood, taken from a patient treated with radiotherapy plus ipilimumab. CDR3 DNA: TGTGCCAGCAGCCCCTCTCCTACCAGCGAGCAGTTCTTC. Protein: CASSPSPTSEQFF. Using reference TRBV28 and TRBJ2-1 for the parts outside the CDR3, the full variable domain is DVKVTQSSRYLVKRTGEKVFLECVQDMDHENMFWYRQDPGLGLRLIYFSYDVKMKEKGDIPEGYSVSREKKERFSLILESASTNQTSMYLCASSPSPTSEQFFGPGTRLTVL.